This T cell receptor beta chain is from a study of blood T cell repertoires in COVID-19. Study in general: Acute and convalescent COVID-19 specimens originated in the United States, Italy and Spain. Sources were T cells, B-cell-depleted T cells, or PBMCs; the material itself was cDNA or gDNA.

The CDR3 has 15 residues. Germline lookup yields CDR1 SGHNT and CDR2 YYREEE (reference sequence). V trimming: 2 bases; J trimming: 7 bases; junction bases outside the gene matches: 6. The assay was immunoSEQ multiplex PCR, and TCRdb's table has in-frame clones only and misses some. The data show more than 200,000 clones, about 85% seen once. This receptor was identified in a man aged 65 to 79 with acute or convalescent COVID-19. Sequencing used peripheral blood. J is TRBJ2-1 and V is TRBV5-4; TRBD1 matches at 10 bases. CDR3 DNA sequence: TGTGCCAGCAGCTTTCCGGGACAGGGGATAAATGAGCAGTTCTTC. Translated, it gives CASSFPGQGINEQFF.